The next 18 T cell receptor beta chains were all read from a single sample in a study of blood T cell repertoires in COVID-19. Libraries were prepared by immunoSEQ multiplex PCR; TCRdb keeps only in-frame clonotypes and omits some of them. The sample records about 160,000 clones, roughly 86% being singletons. Sequenced input: peripheral blood. These TCRs come from a woman aged 60 to 75 who had recovered from COVID-19.

The V gene is TRBV4-3, the J gene TRBJ2-3; 8 bases fit TRBD2. This CDR3 has 13 amino acids. Germline V lookup: CDR1 LGHNA, CDR2 YSLEER. The V segment lost 3 bases and the J segment 5 bases; nucleotides outside the gene matches: 1. This chain's CDR3 is CASSQAGGDTQYF. The DNA of the CDR3 is TGCGCCAGCAGCCAGGCGGGAGGAGATACGCAGTATTTT.

The chain carries TRBV3-1 (or the pseudogene TRBV3-2) and TRBJ1-5, with 11 bases matching TRBD1. In germline, CDR1 is LGHDT, CDR2 YNNKEL (reference sequence). The CDR3 has 17 amino acids. Unmatched junction bases numbered 12, after V lost 4 bases and J lost 7 bases. CDR3 loop: CASSPGQGALGVQPQHF. The CDR3 DNA follows: TGTGCCAGCAGCCCAGGACAGGGGGCGTTGGGCGTCCAGCCCCAGCATTTT.

There are a few counts of this clone. This chain connects TRBV5-4 to TRBJ2-5; TRBD2 is a possible D gene (6 bases). CDR1 is SGHNT and CDR2 is YYREEE in the germline V gene (reference sequence). Trimming left V 4 bases short and J 4 bases short, with 20 bases between. The CDR3 spans 16 residues. CDR3 residues: CASSPLQLRDSETQYF. The CDR3 DNA reads as TGTGCCAGCAGCCCTTTGCAACTTCGGGACTCAGAGACCCAGTACTTC. The variable domain in full, completed from reference TRBV5-4 and TRBJ2-5, reads ETGVTQSPTHLIKTRGQQVTLRCSSQSGHNTVSWYQQALGQGPQFIFQYYREEENGRGNFPPRFSGLQFPNYSSELNVNALELDDSALYLCASSPLQLRDSETQYFGPGTRLLVL.

CDR3 loop: CASSQDPGGSHFDYTF. Here the CDR3 DNA reads TGCGCCAGCAGCCAAGATCCGGGAGGGTCTCATTTTGACTACACCTTC. This chain joins TRBV4-3 and TRBJ1-2; D is uncertain. This CDR3 is built from 16 residues. Germline-derived CDR1 and CDR2 are LGHNA and YSLEER. V shed 0 bases and J shed 10 bases, with 21 bases lying between them.

The chain links TRBV6-2 or TRBV6-3 to TRBJ2-3; D gene ambiguous. The CDR3 spans 16 residues. Germline loops: CDR1 MNHEY, CDR2 SVGEGT. V lost 0 bases and J lost 2, with 12 bases in between. The CDR3: CASSYSRQVSTDTQYF. The CDR3 coding sequence is TGTGCCAGCAGTTACTCTCGTCAGGTGTCCACAGATACGCAGTATTTT.

V is TRBV16 and J is TRBJ2-1; D perhaps matches TRBD2 (6 bases). The CDR3 is 16 residues long. From germline, CDR1 is KGHSY and CDR2 FQNENV. The V end was cut by 1 base, the J end by 4 bases, with 14 bases between. The chain's CDR3 is CASSQWDGGVYNEQFF. CDR3 sequence (DNA): TGTGCCAGCAGCCAATGGGACGGGGGTGTGTACAATGAGCAGTTCTTC.

The genes are TRBV7-2 and TRBJ1-2; TRBD1 matches 8 bases. The CDR3 extends over 14 amino acids. Germline V lookup: CDR1 SGHTA, CDR2 FQGNSA. Trimming removed 4 bases from V and 7 bases from J; junction bases left unmatched: 8. For the CDR3, the DNA is TGTGCCAGCAGCTCTACGGACAGGGTAAGTGGCTACACCTTC. The encoded protein is CASSSTDRVSGYTF.

The chain carries TRBV5-1 and TRBJ1-6, with D unclear. This CDR3 has 12 amino acids. Germline CDR1 reads SGHRS; CDR2 reads YFSETQ. Between the trimmed V and J ends, which lost 0 bases and 10 bases, there was a span of 5 bases. This CDR3 is CASSLDRSPLHF. The CDR3, as DNA: TGCGCCAGCAGCTTGGATAGATCACCCCTCCACTTT. The whole variable domain, remainder taken from reference TRBV5-1 and TRBJ1-6, is KAGVTQTPRYLIKTRGQQVTLSCSPISGHRSVSWYQQTPGQGLQFLFEYFSETQRNKGNFPGRFSGRQFSNSRSEMNVSTLELGDSALYLCASSLDRSPLHFGNGTRLTVT.

V and J are TRBV19 and TRBJ1-2; 10 bases fit TRBD1. The trim removed 5 bases at V and 2 bases at J, leaving 5 bases unmatched. This CDR3 contains 15 residues. Germline CDR1 is LNHDA and CDR2 is SQIVND (reference sequence). The CDR3, as DNA: TGTGCCAGTAGTGCCCGGGACAGGGGAAACTATGGCTACACCTTC. Translated: CASSARDRGNYGYTF.

The chain is built from TRBV2 and TRBJ2-5; TRBD2 might be the D (7 bases). V dropped 8 bases and J dropped 2 bases, with 9 bases sitting between them. The germline CDR1 and CDR2 sequences are SNHLY and FYNNEI. The CDR3 is 12 amino acids. Here the CDR3 reads CASRGAQETQYF. The CDR3 region has the DNA TGTGCCAGCCGGGGGGCGCAAGAGACCCAGTACTTC.

V is TRBV28 and J is TRBJ1-1; D unclear. The CDR3 spans 13 residues. V lost 6 bases, J lost 3 bases, and 11 bases lay in between. The V gene's germline CDR1 is MDHEN and CDR2 SYDVKM. The CDR3 spells CASRYILDTEAFF. CDR3 DNA: TGTGCCAGCAGGTATATCTTAGACACTGAAGCTTTCTTT.

The CDR3 DNA is TGCGCCAGCAGCCCCGGAGGGCAGGAGGGGACCCAGTACTTC. This translates into CASSPGGQEGTQYF. V usage is TRBV5-1 and J usage is TRBJ2-5, with D perhaps TRBD2 (6 bases). The V end was cut by 4 bases, the J end by 7 bases, with 17 bases between. Germline loops: CDR1 SGHRS, CDR2 YFSETQ. This CDR3 contains 14 residues.

This chain joins TRBV10-3 and TRBJ1-4, with a tentative D call TRBD1 (6 bases). The CDR3 contains 13 residues. Trimming removed 6 bases at V and 8 bases at J, with 13 bases between. From germline, CDR1 is ENHRY and CDR2 SYGVKD. The CDR3 is CAISTGSREKLFF. The CDR3 region has the DNA TGTGCCATCAGCACAGGGTCGAGGGAAAAACTGTTTTTT.

The CDR3 nucleotides read TGTGCTAGTGGTTTGCTAAACAATGAGCAGTTCTTC. Its protein product is CASGLLNNEQFF. The chain carries TRBV12-5 and TRBJ2-1, with D hard to call. The V gene's germline CDR1 is LGHNT and CDR2 FRNRAP. This CDR3 is built from 12 residues. V was trimmed by 2 bases and J by 5 bases, leaving 4 bases between them.

This sequence joins TRBV12-3 or TRBV12-4 and TRBJ1-5, with D unclear. The CDR3 length is 12 residues. Deletions cut 3 bases from V and 8 bases from J, with 8 bases between. The CDR3 DNA is TGTGCCAGCAGTTTCTCAGAGGAGCCCCAGCATTTT. This sequence encodes CASSFSEEPQHF.

The V gene is TRBV6-5, the J gene TRBJ1-1; D unclear. CDR3 length equals 14 residues. Germline CDR1 reads MNHEY; CDR2 reads SVGAGI. The V end lost 2 bases, the J end lost 4 bases, and 11 bases lay between the germline ends. The CDR3 is CASSYAAGGTEAFF. The DNA of the CDR3 is TGTGCCAGCAGTTACGCGGCGGGAGGCACTGAAGCTTTCTTT.

The chain combines TRBV24-1 with TRBJ2-5; the match to TRBD1 covers 9 bases. V lost 2 bases, J lost 3 bases, and 0 bases stayed unmatched. CDR1 and CDR2 from the germline V gene are KGHDR and SFDVKD. The CDR3 consists of 14 residues. CDR3 coding DNA: TGTGCCACCAGTGATTGGGACAGGGAAGAGACCCAGTACTTC. Amino acids: CATSDWDREETQYF.

This clone was counted a few times. The V call is TRBV10-3, the J call TRBJ2-1; TRBD2 matches at 8 bases. V gave up 10 bases and J gave up 5 bases; unmatched junction bases: 7. The germline V gene encodes CDR1 ENHRY and CDR2 SYGVKD. CDR3 length: 13 amino acids. The chain's CDR3 is CATTSGNNNEQFF. CDR3 DNA: TGTGCCACCACTAGCGGAAATAACAATGAGCAGTTCTTC.